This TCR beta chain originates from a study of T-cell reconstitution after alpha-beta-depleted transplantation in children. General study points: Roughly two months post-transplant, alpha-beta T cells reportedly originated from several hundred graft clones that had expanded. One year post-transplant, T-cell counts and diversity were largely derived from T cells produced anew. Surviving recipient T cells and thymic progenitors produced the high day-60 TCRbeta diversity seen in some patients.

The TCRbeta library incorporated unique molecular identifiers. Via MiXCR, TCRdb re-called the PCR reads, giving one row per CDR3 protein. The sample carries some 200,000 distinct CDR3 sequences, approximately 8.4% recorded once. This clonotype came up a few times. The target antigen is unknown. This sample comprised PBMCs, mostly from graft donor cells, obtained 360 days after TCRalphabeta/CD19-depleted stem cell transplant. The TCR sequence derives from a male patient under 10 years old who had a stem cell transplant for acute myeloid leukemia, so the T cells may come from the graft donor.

The CDR3 DNA is TGCGCCAGCAGCTTGGTCTACAGGGACCCCCACTACGAGCAGTACTTC. This sequence encodes CASSLVYRDPHYEQYF. This sequence joins TRBV5-1 and TRBJ2-7, with D perhaps TRBD1 (6 bases). Germline lookup yields CDR1 SGHRS and CDR2 YFSETQ. The CDR3 consists of 16 residues. The V and J ends lost 0 bases and 3 bases respectively, with 16 bases between them. Supplemented by reference TRBV5-1 and TRBJ2-7, the full variable domain reads KAGVTQTPRYLIKTRGQQVTLSCSPISGHRSVSWYQQTPGQGLQFLFEYFSETQRNKGNFPGRFSGRQFSNSRSEMNVSTLELGDSALYLCASSLVYRDPHYEQYFGPGTRLTVT.